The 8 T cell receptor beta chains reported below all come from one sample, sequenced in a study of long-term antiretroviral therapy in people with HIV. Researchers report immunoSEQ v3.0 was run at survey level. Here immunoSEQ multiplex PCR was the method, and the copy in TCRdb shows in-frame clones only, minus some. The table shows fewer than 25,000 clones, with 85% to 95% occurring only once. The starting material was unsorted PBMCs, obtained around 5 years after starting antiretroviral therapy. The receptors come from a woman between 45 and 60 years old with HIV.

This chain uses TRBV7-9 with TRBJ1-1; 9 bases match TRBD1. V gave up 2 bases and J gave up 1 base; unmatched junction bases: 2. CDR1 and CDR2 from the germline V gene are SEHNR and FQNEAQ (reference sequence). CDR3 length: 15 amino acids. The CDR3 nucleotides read TGTGCCAGCAGCTTATCACAGGGGGCGAACACTGAAGCTTTCTTT. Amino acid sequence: CASSLSQGANTEAFF.

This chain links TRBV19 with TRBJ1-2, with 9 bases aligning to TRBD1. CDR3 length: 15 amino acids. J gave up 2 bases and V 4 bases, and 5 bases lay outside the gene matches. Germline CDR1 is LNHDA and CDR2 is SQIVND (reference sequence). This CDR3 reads CASSTRDRENYGYTF. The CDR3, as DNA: TGTGCCAGTAGTACCCGGGACAGGGAAAACTATGGCTACACCTTC.

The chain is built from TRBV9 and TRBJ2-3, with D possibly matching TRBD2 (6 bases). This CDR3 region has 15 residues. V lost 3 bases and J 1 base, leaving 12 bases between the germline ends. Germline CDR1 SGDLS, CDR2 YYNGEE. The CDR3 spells CASSAGGAGTDTQYF. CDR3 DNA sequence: TGTGCCAGCAGCGCCGGCGGGGCCGGCACAGATACGCAGTATTTT.

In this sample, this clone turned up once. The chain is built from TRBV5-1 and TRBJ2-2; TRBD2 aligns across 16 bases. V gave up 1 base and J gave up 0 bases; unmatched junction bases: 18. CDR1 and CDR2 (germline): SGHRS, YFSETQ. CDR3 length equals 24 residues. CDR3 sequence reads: CASSLRIGGQGLAGGPANTGELFF. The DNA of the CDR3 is TGCGCCAGCAGCTTGAGAATCGGGGGACAGGGACTAGCGGGAGGGCCTGCGAACACCGGGGAGCTGTTTTTT.

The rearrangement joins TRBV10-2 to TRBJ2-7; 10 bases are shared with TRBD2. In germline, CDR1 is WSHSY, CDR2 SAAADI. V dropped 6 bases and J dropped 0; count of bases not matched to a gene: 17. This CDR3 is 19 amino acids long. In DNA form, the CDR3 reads TGCGCCAGCAGGGAAACCGGACTAGCGGACAGACCTTACTCCTACGAGCAGTACTTC. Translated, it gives CASRETGLADRPYSYEQYF.

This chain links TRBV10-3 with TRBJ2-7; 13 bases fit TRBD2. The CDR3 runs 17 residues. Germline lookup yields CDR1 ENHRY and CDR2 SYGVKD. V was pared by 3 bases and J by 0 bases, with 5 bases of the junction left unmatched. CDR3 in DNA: TGTGCCATCAGTGATCGGTGGACTAGCGGGAGCTCCTACGAGCAGTACTTC. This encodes CAISDRWTSGSSYEQYF.

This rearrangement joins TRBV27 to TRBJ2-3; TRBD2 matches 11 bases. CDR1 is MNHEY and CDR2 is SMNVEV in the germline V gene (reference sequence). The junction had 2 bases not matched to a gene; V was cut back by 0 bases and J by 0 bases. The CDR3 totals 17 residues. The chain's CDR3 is CASSLSGLAGSTDTQYF. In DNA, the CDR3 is TGTGCCAGCAGTTTATCAGGACTAGCGGGCAGCACAGATACGCAGTATTTT.

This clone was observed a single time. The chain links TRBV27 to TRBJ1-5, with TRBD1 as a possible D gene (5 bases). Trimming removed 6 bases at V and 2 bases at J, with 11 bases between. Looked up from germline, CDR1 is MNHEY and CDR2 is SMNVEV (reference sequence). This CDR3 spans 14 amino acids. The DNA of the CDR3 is TGTGCCAGCAGGGGGGGAATTGGCAATCAGCCCCAGCATTTT. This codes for CASRGGIGNQPQHF.